This T cell receptor beta chain was identified during a study of neurological immune-mediated disorders. This clonotype was recorded many times. Its antigen is unidentified. Specified time point: technical triplicate 2. For the unsorted libraries, 2 million PBMCs stored at -80 C served as input. Points from the study as a whole: It was HTLV-1-associated myelopathy that showed the most TCR clonal expansion, while multiple sclerosis showed the least, falling below healthy controls.

Trimming left V 0 bases short and J 6 bases short, with 12 bases between. In germline, CDR1 is SGHRS, CDR2 YFSETQ. This CDR3 has 14 residues. TCRdb reanalysed the 5' RACE reads using MiXCR and keeps one entry per CDR3 protein. The repertoire holds roughly 61,000 distinct CDR3 sequences, with more than 20% as singletons. The source material was PBMCs. The source of this sequence is a man between 60 and 70 years old with HTLV-1-associated myelopathy (HAM/TSP). The V gene is TRBV5-1, the J gene TRBJ1-1; D ambiguous. CDR3 region: CASSLVSDGPEAFF. The DNA for the CDR3 is TGCGCCAGCAGCTTGGTGTCGGATGGACCTGAAGCTTTCTTT.